This T cell receptor beta chain was identified in a study of blood T cell repertoires in COVID-19. Study-wide background: Samples came from the United States, Italy and Spain, spanning acute and convalescent COVID-19. The analysed material was cDNA or gDNA that came from T cells, B-cell-depleted T cells, or PBMCs.

This CDR3 has 14 residues. The ends lost 7 bases at V and 0 bases at J; junction bases unmatched: 8. Germline V gives CDR1 GTSNPN, CDR2 SVGIG (reference sequence). In the study's own analysis: Scientists estimated how many nucleated cells there were by amplifying reference gene primers. Profiled with immunoSEQ multiplex PCR; TCRdb holds only in-frame clones, not every one. D and trimming were read from the DNA, whereas the V and J calls and clone size are those reported in that table. The sample contains approximately 200,000 clones, 85% to 90% of which appear only once. Those enrolled, adults aged roughly 18 to 90 years, came from 20 to 25 US areas. This clone was seen once.

Specimen: PBMCs or T cells enriched from blood (not recorded which). The chain carries TRBV30 and TRBJ1-1; 7 nucleotides agree with TRBD1. The origin of this receptor is a man aged 25-40 years who had recovered from COVID-19. The CDR3 protein is CASDETGLNTEAFF. In nucleotides, the CDR3 is TGTGCCTCCGACGAGACAGGGTTGAACACTGAAGCTTTCTTT.